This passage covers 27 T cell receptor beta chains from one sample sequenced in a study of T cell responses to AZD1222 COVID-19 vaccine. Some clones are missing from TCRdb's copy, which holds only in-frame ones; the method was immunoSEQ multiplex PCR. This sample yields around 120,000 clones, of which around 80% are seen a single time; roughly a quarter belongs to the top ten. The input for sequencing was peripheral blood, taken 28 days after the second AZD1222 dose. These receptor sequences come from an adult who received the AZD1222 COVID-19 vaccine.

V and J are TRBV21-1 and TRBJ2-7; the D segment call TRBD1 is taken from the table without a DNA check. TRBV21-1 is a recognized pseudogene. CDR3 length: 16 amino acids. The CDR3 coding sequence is TGTGCCAGCAGCAAAGGTGTTAGGACAGGGTCCAACGAGCAGTACTTC. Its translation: CASSKGVRTGSNEQYF.

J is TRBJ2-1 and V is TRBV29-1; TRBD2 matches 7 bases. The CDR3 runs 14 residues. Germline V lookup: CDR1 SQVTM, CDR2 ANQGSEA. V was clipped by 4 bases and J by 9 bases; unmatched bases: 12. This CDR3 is CSVGEGSRVGEQFF. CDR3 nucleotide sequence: TGCAGCGTTGGGGAGGGGTCAAGGGTTGGTGAGCAGTTCTTC.

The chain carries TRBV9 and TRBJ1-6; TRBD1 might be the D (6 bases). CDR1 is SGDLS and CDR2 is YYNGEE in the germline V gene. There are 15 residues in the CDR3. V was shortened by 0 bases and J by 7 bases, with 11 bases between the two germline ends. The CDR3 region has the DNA TGTGCCAGCAGCGTAGAGGCAGGGGCAAATTCACCCCTCCACTTT. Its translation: CASSVEAGANSPLHF. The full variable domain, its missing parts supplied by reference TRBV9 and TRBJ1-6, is DSGVTQTPKHLITATGQRVTLRCSPRSGDLSVYWYQQSLDQGLQFLIQYYNGEERAKGNILERFSAQQFPDLHSELNLSSLELGDSALYFCASSVEAGANSPLHFGNGTRLTVT.

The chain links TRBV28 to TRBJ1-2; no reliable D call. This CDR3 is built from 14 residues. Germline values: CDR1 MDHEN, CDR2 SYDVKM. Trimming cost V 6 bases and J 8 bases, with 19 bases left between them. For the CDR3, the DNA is TGTGCCAGCAGCTTAGAACGGCTATCGGCGGGCTACACCTTC. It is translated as CASSLERLSAGYTF.

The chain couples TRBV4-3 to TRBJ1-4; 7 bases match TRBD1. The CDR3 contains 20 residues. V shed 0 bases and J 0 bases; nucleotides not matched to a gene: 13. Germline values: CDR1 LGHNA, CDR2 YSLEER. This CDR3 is CASSQELAGTALSTNEKLFF. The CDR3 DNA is TGCGCCAGCAGCCAAGAACTGGCCGGGACAGCACTATCAACTAATGAAAAACTGTTTTTT.

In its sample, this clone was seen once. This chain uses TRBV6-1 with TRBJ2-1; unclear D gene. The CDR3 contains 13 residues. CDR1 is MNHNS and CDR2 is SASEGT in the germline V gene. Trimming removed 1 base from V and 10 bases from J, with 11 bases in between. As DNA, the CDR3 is TGTGCCAGCAGTGAAGGCACCCTAAGAGAGCAGTTCTTC. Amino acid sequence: CASSEGTLREQFF.

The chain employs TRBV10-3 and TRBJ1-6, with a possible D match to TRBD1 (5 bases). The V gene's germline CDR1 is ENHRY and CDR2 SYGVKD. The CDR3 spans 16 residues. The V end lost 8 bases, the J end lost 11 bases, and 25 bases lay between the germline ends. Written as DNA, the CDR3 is TGTGCCATCGCCCCGAGGAGGGGCGGTATAGGGACACCCCTCCACTTT. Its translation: CAIAPRRGGIGTPLHF.

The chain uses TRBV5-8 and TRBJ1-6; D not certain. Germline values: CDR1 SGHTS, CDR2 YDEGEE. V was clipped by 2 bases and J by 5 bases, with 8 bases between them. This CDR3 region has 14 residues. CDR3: CASSLGRNNSPLHF. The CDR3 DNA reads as TGTGCCAGCAGCTTAGGACGGAATAATTCACCCCTCCACTTT.

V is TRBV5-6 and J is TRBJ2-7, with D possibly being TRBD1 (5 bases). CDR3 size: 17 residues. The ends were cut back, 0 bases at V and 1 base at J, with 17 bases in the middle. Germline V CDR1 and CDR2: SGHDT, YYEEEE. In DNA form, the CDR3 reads TGTGCCAGCAGCTTGGGGGCTACCTCGACAGATTCCTACGAGCAGTACTTC. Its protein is CASSLGATSTDSYEQYF.

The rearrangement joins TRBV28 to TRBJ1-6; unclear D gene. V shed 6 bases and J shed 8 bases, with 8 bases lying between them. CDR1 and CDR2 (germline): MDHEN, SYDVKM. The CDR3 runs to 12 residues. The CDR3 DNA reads TGTGCCAGCAGGAGCTGGGATTCACCCCTCCACTTT. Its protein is CASRSWDSPLHF.

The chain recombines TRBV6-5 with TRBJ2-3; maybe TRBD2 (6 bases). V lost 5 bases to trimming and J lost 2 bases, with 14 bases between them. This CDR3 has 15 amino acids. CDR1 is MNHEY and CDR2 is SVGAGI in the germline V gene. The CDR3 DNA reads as TGTGCCAGCAGTCTGGGGACTTCAACCACAGATACGCAGTATTTT. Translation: CASSLGTSTTDTQYF.

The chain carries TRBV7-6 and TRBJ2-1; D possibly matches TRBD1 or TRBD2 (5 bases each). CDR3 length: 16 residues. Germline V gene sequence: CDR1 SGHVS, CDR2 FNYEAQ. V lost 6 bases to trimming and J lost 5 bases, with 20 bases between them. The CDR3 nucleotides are TGTGCCAGCAGTTGTAACAGGTCCGGGCGGGACAATGAGCAGTTCTTC. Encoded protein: CASSCNRSGRDNEQFF.

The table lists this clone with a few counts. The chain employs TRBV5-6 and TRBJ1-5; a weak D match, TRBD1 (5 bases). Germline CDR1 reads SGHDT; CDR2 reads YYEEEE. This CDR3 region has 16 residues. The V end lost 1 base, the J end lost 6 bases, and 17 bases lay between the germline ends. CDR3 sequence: CASSLRSAGLAQPQHF. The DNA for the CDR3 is TGTGCCAGCAGCTTGCGATCGGCAGGGTTGGCTCAGCCCCAGCATTTT. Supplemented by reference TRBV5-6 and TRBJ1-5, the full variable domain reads DAGVTQSPTHLIKTRGQQVTLRCSPKSGHDTVSWYQQALGQGPQFIFQYYEEEERQRGNFPDRFSGHQFPNYSSELNVNALLLGDSALYLCASSLRSAGLAQPQHFGDGTRLSIL.

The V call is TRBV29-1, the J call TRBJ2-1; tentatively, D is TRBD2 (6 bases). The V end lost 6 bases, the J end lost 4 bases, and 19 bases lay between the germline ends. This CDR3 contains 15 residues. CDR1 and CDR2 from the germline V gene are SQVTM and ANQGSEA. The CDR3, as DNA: TGCAGCGTCCTGGGAGGTTACCTGGGGTACAATGAGCAGTTCTTC. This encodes CSVLGGYLGYNEQFF.

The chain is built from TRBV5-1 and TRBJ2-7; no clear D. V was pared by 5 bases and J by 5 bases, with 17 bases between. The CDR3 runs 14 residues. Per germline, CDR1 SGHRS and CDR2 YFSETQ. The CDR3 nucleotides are TGCGCCAGCAGGTCTCTCACAGAAGCGAACGAGCAGTACTTC. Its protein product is CASRSLTEANEQYF. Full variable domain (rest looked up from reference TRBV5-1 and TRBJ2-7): KAGVTQTPRYLIKTRGQQVTLSCSPISGHRSVSWYQQTPGQGLQFLFEYFSETQRNKGNFPGRFSGRQFSNSRSEMNVSTLELGDSALYLCASRSLTEANEQYFGPGTRLTVT.

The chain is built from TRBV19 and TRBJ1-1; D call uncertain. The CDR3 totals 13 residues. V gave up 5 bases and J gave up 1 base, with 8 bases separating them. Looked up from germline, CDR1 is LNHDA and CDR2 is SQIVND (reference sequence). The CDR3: CASSFTENTEAFF. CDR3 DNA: TGTGCCAGTAGTTTCACAGAGAACACTGAAGCTTTCTTT.

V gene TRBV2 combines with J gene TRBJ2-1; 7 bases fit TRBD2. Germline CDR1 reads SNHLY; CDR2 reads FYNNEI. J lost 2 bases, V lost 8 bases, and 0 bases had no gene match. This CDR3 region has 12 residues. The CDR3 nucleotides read TGTGCCAGCGCGGGGGCCTACAATGAGCAGTTCTTC. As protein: CASAGAYNEQFF.

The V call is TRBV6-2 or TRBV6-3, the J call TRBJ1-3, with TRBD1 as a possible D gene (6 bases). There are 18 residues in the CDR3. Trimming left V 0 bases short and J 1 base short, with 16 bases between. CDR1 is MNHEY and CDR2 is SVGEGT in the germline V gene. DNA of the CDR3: TGTGCCAGCAGTTACTCTCCGTGGGAGACAGGTTCTGGAAACACCATATATTTT. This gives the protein CASSYSPWETGSGNTIYF.

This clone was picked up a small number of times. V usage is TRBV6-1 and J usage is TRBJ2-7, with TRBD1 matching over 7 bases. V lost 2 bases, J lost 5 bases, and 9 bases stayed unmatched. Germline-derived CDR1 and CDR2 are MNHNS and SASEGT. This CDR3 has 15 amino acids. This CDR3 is CASSERTGTHHEQYF. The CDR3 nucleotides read TGTGCCAGCAGTGAACGGACAGGCACCCATCACGAGCAGTACTTC.

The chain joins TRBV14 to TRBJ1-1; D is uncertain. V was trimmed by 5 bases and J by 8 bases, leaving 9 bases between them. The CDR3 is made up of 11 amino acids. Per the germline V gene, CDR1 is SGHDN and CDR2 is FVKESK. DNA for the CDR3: TGTGCCAGCAGCGTTAGAGGGGAAGCTTTCTTT. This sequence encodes CASSVRGEAFF.

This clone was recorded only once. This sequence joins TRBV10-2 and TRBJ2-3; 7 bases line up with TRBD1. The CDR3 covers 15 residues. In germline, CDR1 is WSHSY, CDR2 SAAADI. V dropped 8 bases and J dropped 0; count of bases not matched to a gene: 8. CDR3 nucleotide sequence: TGCGCCAGCGCCAGGGACAGACAAAGCACAGATACGCAGTATTTT. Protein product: CASARDRQSTDTQYF.

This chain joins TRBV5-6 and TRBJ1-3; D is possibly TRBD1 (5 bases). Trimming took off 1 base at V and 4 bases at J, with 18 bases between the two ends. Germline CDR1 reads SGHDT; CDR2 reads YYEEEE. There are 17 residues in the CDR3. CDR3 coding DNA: TGTGCCAGCAGCTTGTGGGGCAAGGGAGCAAGCGGAAACACCATATATTTT. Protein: CASSLWGKGASGNTIYF.

The CDR3 nucleotides are TGCGCCAGCAGCTTATATACAGTGTCACCCCTCCACTTT. This encodes CASSLYTVSPLHF. V is TRBV5-1 and J is TRBJ1-6; D gene uncertain. Germline CDR1 is SGHRS and CDR2 is YFSETQ. Between the trimmed V and J ends, which lost 2 bases and 10 bases, there was a span of 10 bases. This CDR3 spans 13 amino acids.

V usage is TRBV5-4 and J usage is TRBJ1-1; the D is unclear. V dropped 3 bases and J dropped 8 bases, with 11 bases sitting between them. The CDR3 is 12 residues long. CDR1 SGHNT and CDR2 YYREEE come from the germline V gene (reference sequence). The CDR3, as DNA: TGTGCCAGCAGCTGGACCGAGTCAGAAGCTTTCTTT. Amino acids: CASSWTESEAFF.

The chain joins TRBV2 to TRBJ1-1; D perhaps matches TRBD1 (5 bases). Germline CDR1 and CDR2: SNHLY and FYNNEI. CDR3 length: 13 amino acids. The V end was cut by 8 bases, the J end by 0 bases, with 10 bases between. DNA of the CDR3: TGTGCCAGCGGGGCAGGGATGAACACTGAAGCTTTCTTT. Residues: CASGAGMNTEAFF.

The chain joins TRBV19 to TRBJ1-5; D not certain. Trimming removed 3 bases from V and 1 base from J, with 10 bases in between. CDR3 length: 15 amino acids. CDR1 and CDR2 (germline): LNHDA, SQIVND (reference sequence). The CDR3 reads CASSMRGPSNQPQHF. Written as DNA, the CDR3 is TGTGCCAGTAGTATGCGAGGCCCAAGCAATCAGCCCCAGCATTTT.

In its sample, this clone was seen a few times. As DNA, the CDR3 is TGTGCCAGCAGTAGGCCGGGGGACGACACCGGGGAGCTGTTTTTT. Translation gives CASSRPGDDTGELFF. V is TRBV27 and J is TRBJ2-2, with D perhaps matching TRBD2 (6 bases). Germline V CDR1 and CDR2: MNHEY, SMNVEV (reference sequence). The germline V and J ends were trimmed by 5 bases and 3 bases, with 13 bases remaining between them. The CDR3 sequence is 15 residues long.